Listed below are T cell receptor beta chains from one sample, sequenced in a study of PD-L1 blockade in urothelial cancer. The data were produced by immunoSEQ multiplex PCR, yet TCRdb's version contains in-frame clones alone and is incomplete. The top ten clones hold approximately 3.3% of a sample with about 50,000 clones, 70% to 80% of them seen once. The sample in question was PBMCs, obtained around atezolizumab (anti-PD-L1) treatment. All receptors derive from a man between 65 and 80 years old with urothelial cancer. Each CDR3 is given with its conserved first and last residue. D genes are given only for firm matches. Clone size is not always given. Where it is, it says once, few, many or a class for expanded clones.

j_call	d_call	v_call	clone_size	cdr3_nt	cdr3_aa
TRBJ1-1	-	TRBV30	few	TGTGCCTGGAAGGAGGTTTTGAACACTGAAGCTTTCTTT	CAWKEVLNTEAFF
TRBJ2-3	-	TRBV10-2	-	TGCGCCAGCAGTGACAGGGGCCCGGAATATTTT	CASSDRGPEYF
TRBJ2-1	TRBD2	TRBV19	once	TGTGCCAGTAGTATAGGAACTAGCGGTCCTTCCAATGAGCAGTTCTTC	CASSIGTSGPSNEQFF
TRBJ2-2	-	TRBV30	-	TGTGCCTGGAGTGGGCTAGGCCACGGGGAGCTGTTTTTT	CAWSGLGHGELFF
TRBJ1-1	-	TRBV5-1	-	TGCGCCAGCAGCCCGATCCCAGCGCCTGAAGCTTTCTTT	CASSPIPAPEAFF
TRBJ2-7	-	TRBV5-1	few	TGCGCCAGCAGCGCGGCCGGGGCCTACGAGCAGTACTTC	CASSAAGAYEQYF
TRBJ2-2	-	TRBV21-1	-	TGTGCCAGCAGTGATAACCGGGACAGCTTTCACCACCTTTACACCGGGGAGCTGTTTTTT	CASSDNRDSFHHLYTGELFF
TRBJ2-1	TRBD2	TRBV2	-	TGTGCCATTCAAGCGGGGCCTTCCTACAATGAGCAGTTCTTC	CAIQAGPSYNEQFF
TRBJ2-2	-	TRBV30	-	TGTGCCTGGAGGGTGGGACAGAACACCGGGGAGCTGTTTTTT	CAWRVGQNTGELFF
TRBJ1-4	-	TRBV7-2	-	TGTGCCAGCAGCTTCTTGGGGGGAGGAACTAATGAAAAACTGTTTTTT	CASSFLGGGTNEKLFF
TRBJ2-1	-	TRBV7-9	-	TGTGCCAGCAGCCCCACTAGTGAGCAGTTCTTC	CASSPTSEQFF
TRBJ2-2	-	TRBV7-2	-	TGTGCCAGCAGCCCTAACACCGGGGAGCTGTTTTTT	CASSPNTGELFF
TRBJ1-2	-	TRBV7-2	few	TGTGCCAGCAGCTTAGGGGGTGGGGGGGTGGCCTATGGCTACACCTTC	CASSLGGGGVAYGYTF
TRBJ2-7	TRBD1	TRBV25-1	-	TGTGCCAGGGTTACCCCGGGACAGCAAATAACCTACGAGCAGTACTTC	CARVTPGQQITYEQYF
TRBJ2-7	-	TRBV7-2	-	TGTGCCAGCAGCCCAGACGCGGGGGCCACCTCCTACGAGCAGTACTTC	CASSPDAGATSYEQYF
TRBJ2-7	TRBD1	TRBV6-5	-	TGTGCCAGCAGTTATTCGGGACAGGGGGCGCAAGAGCAGTACTTC	CASSYSGQGAQEQYF
TRBJ2-1	TRBD1	TRBV5-1	-	TGCGCCAGCACCACAACAGGGGGCATTAACAATGAGCAGTTCTTC	CASTTTGGINNEQFF
TRBJ2-1	-	TRBV2	-	TGTGCCAGCAGTTTAACTCGGAACCCACGAGGTGAGCAGTTCTTC	CASSLTRNPRGEQFF
TRBJ2-1	TRBD2	TRBV11-3	-	TGTGCCAGCAGCTTAGAAGGACTAGCGGGAGGGGAGCAGTTCTTC	CASSLEGLAGGEQFF
TRBJ1-1	TRBD1	TRBV9	-	TGTGCCAGCCCTATTGGGACAGGAGACGCCACCTTAGAAAGCTCTGAAGCTTTCTTT	CASPIGTGDATLESSEAFF
TRBJ2-1	TRBD1	TRBV11-2	-	TGTGCCAGCAGCTTATTGACAGGGGGCCATGAGCAGTTCTTC	CASSLLTGGHEQFF
TRBJ2-2	-	TRBV2	-	TGTGCCAGCAGGGGGGCACCTAACACCGGGGAGCTGTTTTTT	CASRGAPNTGELFF
TRBJ2-7	TRBD2	TRBV7-9	-	TGTGCCAGCAGCTACCCCTCCGGGGGGGGAAAGCTATACGAGCAGTACTTC	CASSYPSGGGKLYEQYF
TRBJ2-5	TRBD2	TRBV7-7	-	TGTGCCAGCAGCTTGGAAGGGGGACTAGGGGCCCAGTACTTC	CASSLEGGLGAQYF
TRBJ1-2	-	TRBV9	-	TGTGCCAGCAGCGGGAGGGTCCATGGCTACACCTTC	CASSGRVHGYTF
TRBJ1-1	-	TRBV29-1	-	TGCAGCGTTGACCAAGGGGGAGGGTTGGGCACTGAAGCTTTCTTT	CSVDQGGGLGTEAFF
TRBJ1-5	-	TRBV21-1	-	TGTGCCAGCAGAGGGACAGTCGATCCGCCCCAGCATTTT	CASRGTVDPPQHF
TRBJ1-1	-	TRBV19	-	TGTGCCAGTAGTATTACAGGGTTCGCTGAAGCTTTCTTT	CASSITGFAEAFF
TRBJ2-1	-	TRBV7-9	-	TGTGCCAGCAGCTTAGCACTAGCCAGAGCGTATGAGCAGTTCTTC	CASSLALARAYEQFF
TRBJ1-6	TRBD1	TRBV7-9	-	TGTGCCAGCAGGCTCCGGGACAGTGATAATTCACCCCTCCACTTT	CASRLRDSDNSPLHF
TRBJ2-7	TRBD2	TRBV5-1	few	TGCGCCAGCAGCTGGGGTTCTTCTAGCGGAGGAGCCTACGAGCAGTACTTC	CASSWGSSSGGAYEQYF
TRBJ2-7	-	TRBV5-3	-	TGTGCCAGAAGCTTGTCGGGCAGGGGACCCTTCTACGAGCAGTACTTC	CARSLSGRGPFYEQYF
TRBJ1-3	TRBD1	TRBV28	-	TGTGCCAGCAGTTTACTTGGGACAGGGGATGGAAACACCATATATTTT	CASSLLGTGDGNTIYF
TRBJ2-5	-	TRBV7-2	-	TGTGCCAGCAGCCAAAGATGGACAGATGAGGGGACCCAGTACTTC	CASSQRWTDEGTQYF
TRBJ1-5	TRBD1	TRBV7-3	few	TGTGCCAGCAGCCAACGAGACCCGCCAGGGGGCCAGCCCCAGCATTTT	CASSQRDPPGGQPQHF
TRBJ2-1	TRBD2	TRBV7-2	few	TGTGCCAGCAGCTTAGACTGGCGGGGGTACAATGAGCAGTTCTTC	CASSLDWRGYNEQFF